This T cell receptor beta chain emerged from a study of CXCR3-negative and CXCR3-positive naive CD8 T cells (dated by TCRdb to about 2019). For the study in its entirety: About 135 million TRB reads were obtained in total, roughly 1.5 +/- 0.3 million reads per library. For the TRBV-TRBJ cluster analysis, the naive subsets came from about 5 donors, while the memory cells came from 3 donors. Diversity and physicochemical repertoire analyses covered roughly ten donors pooled from two independent experiments. The paper's findings and limits, for the study overall: Naive CXCR3-negative and CXCR3-positive cells from the same donor showed similar TRBV-TRBJ usage, whereas memory cells showed distinct patterns. CXCR3 expression partially decreased after cryopreservation, so most assays used freshly isolated PBMCs. Comparably high repertoire diversity was found in both naive subsets, whereas much lower repertoire diversity was found in memory CD8+ T cells. Because surface CD5, which is linked to self-reactivity in mice, was comparable between the naive subsets, TCR interaction strength was also inferred from the physicochemical properties of TRB CDR3s.

A remark on this clonotype: Its antigen is unknown.

For each CD8+ T cell subset, flow sorting was done in triplicate, and 300,000 to 350,000 cells per subset went directly into RLT lysis buffer. Using standard density gradient centrifugation, peripheral blood mononuclear cells were isolated from buffy coats. Total RNA was extracted from sorted cells using an RNeasy Mini Kit. Taken from the germline V gene (reference sequence), the CDR1 and CDR2 loops are SEHNR and FQNEAQ. The cysteine opens and the phenylalanine closes a CDR3 of 15 amino acids. No coding sequence is recorded. Data came from a NextSeq 550. The Human TCR Profiling Kit (MiLaboratory) was used to make UMI-labeled 5' RACE TRB cDNA libraries. The full amount of extracted RNA was used for cDNA synthesis, and the full amount of resulting cDNA was used for PCR amplification. Libraries were prepared in parallel using an identical number of PCR cycles. Per the source publication's procedure: With a requirement of at least two reads per UMI, MIGEC and MiXCR extracted about 50,000 +/- 10,000 unique UMI-labeled TRB cDNA molecules per library. On average, approximately 40,000 +/- 10,000 functional in-frame TRB CDR3 nucleotide clonotypes lacking stop codons were found per library. After downsampling to 5000 UMI-labeled TRB molecules per sample, diversity metrics, including normalized Shannon-Wiener and Chao1, were computed in VDJtools. VDJtools was used to calculate clonotype-size-weighted physicochemical properties of the central five CDR3 residues, namely interaction energy, strength, volume and Kidera factor 4. After the reads were reprocessed by TCRdb, one entry was made per CDR3 protein sequence, with no DNA. TCRdb's processing, not the study's, gives the V and J calls here. The sample's own table lists 45,000 to 55,000 distinct CDR3 sequences. The ten most abundant clones make up about 15% of the sample.

The sequenced material came from memory CD8+ T cells from blood. The cell subset or site label on this specimen signifies: conventional CD8+ memory T cells (TMEM), sorted as controls. This chain joins TRBV7-9 to TRBJ2-1; absent DNA, TCRdb's TRBD1 call cannot be checked. The sequence derives from a human donor in good health. Some clones in this sample may be carry-over from other donors' samples. CDR3 loop: CASSPPAGLVNEQFF. Beyond the CDR3, the reference TRBV7-9 and TRBJ2-1 genes provide the residues; the full variable domain reads: DTGVSQNPRHKITKRGQNVTFRCDPISEHNRLYWYRQTLGQGPEFLTYFQNEAQLEKSRLLSDRFSAERPKGSFSTLEIQRTEQGDSAMYLCASSPPAGLVNEQFFGPGTRLTVL.